This T cell receptor beta chain originates from a study of blood T cell repertoires in COVID-19. Study in general: Specimens from acute and convalescent COVID-19 originated in the United States, Italy and Spain. PBMCs, B-cell-depleted T cells, or T cells were the source of the cDNA or gDNA that made up the material.

How the authors handled the data: Amplification of reference gene primers provided the estimated nucleated cell counts. Sequenced by immunoSEQ multiplex PCR; TCRdb stores in-frame clones only, minus some. That table gives V, J and clone size, and the DNA gave D and trimming. Among approximately 300,000 clones listed, around 90% were seen once. CDR3 length: 14 residues. CDR1 SGHVS and CDR2 FNYEAQ come from the germline V gene. Unmatched junction bases numbered 4, after V lost 4 bases and J lost 6 bases. The material sequenced was peripheral blood. The receptor was derived from a woman aged 45 to 65 who had recovered from COVID-19. This sequence joins TRBV7-6 and TRBJ2-7; 12 nucleotides line up with TRBD1. DNA of the CDR3: TGTGCCAGCAGCTCCGGGACAGGGGGCGTCGAGCAGTACTTC. Protein sequence: CASSSGTGGVEQYF.